At least ten counts were recorded for the clone carrying this TCR beta chain. The data were obtained in a study of neurological immune-mediated disorders. Using its own MiXCR run on the 5' RACE reads, TCRdb lists one record per CDR3 protein. The repertoire holds roughly 70,000 distinct CDR3 sequences, with 3.9% as singletons. The germline gives CDR1 KGHDR, CDR2 SFDVKD. V shed 2 bases and J shed 5 bases, with 9 bases lying between them. This CDR3 contains 14 residues. The receptor was derived from a man younger than 45 with multiple sclerosis. The chain uses TRBV24-1 and TRBJ1-5; D perhaps matches TRBD1 (5 bases). The sequenced sample was PBMCs. CDR3 residues: CATSDSTGDQPQHF. The DNA for the CDR3 is TGTGCCACCAGTGATTCAACGGGGGATCAGCCCCAGCATTTT.